This T cell receptor (beta chain) came from a study of CD4 T cells in lung cancer (dated by TCRdb to between 2019 and 2020). Turning to the overall study: The study screened blood T cells of NSCLC patients for responses to candidate mutation-encoded neoepitopes and isolated neoantigen-specific CD4+ T-cell clones and TCRs. The patients who underwent resection had lung adenocarcinoma or squamous cell carcinoma, were aged 60 to 69 when blood was donated, and were mostly former smokers. Tumor and non-adjacent lung tissue came from four patients undergoing curative-intent resections for stage I-III non-small cell lung cancer. Before blood donation, patients had received treatments including platinum chemotherapy, and some received nivolumab or pembrolizumab. The frequency of neoantigen-specific clonotypes in tumor resections, non-adjacent lung and cultured T-cell products was tracked by TCRB deep sequencing. Findings and caveats that apply to the study as a whole: Some responses derived from blood might reflect in vitro priming of naive T cells or cross-reactivity instead of memory responses to the cancer.

As regards this clone: Its target antigen remains unknown. Base qualities are missing; no much larger clone stands one base away.

Non-adjacent lung tissue was taken as far as possible from the malignant lesion, at least 3 cm away, from the same resection. Sequences SSHAT (CDR1) and FNYEAQ (CDR2) are obtained from the germline V gene (reference sequence). The CDR3 runs 15 residues from the cysteine to the phenylalanine. Here the CDR3 DNA is all that survives: 45 bases in frame from base 1. Germline trimming amounts to 5 bases on V and 7 bases on J, with 10 as the count of junction bases outside the gene matches. The library was produced with the immunoSEQ multiplex PCR assay. DNA was isolated using Qiagen DNeasy or QIAamp micro DNA kits, and TCRB was sequenced using the Adaptive Biotechnology human TCRB sequencing kit. Sequencing of TCRB libraries was performed on an Illumina MiSeq. The authors processed their data as follows. TCRB sequence data were analyzed with the kit provider's software, and tumor enrichment of clonotype templates was tested with Fisher's exact test. TCRdb carries this immuneACCESS record with in-frame sequences only. Its versions omit some clonotypes, under half of them owing to an unresolved V gene in the studies checked, with the rest unexplained. That table furnishes V, J and clone size, whereas the DNA furnished D and trimming. The sample has approximately 11,000 clones on record, over 50% of them singletons. 15% to 17% of the sample lies in the top ten.

Source material: normal lung tissue taken away from the tumor. This sequence uses TRBV7-7 and TRBJ2-1; 8 of the junction bases match TRBD2. This TCR derives from a man in his 60s with non-small cell lung cancer. The CDR3 corresponds to CASSPTRGVRNEQFF. The DNA sequence is given as TGTGCCAGCAGCCCGACGCGGGGGGTTAGGAATGAGCAGTTCTTC.